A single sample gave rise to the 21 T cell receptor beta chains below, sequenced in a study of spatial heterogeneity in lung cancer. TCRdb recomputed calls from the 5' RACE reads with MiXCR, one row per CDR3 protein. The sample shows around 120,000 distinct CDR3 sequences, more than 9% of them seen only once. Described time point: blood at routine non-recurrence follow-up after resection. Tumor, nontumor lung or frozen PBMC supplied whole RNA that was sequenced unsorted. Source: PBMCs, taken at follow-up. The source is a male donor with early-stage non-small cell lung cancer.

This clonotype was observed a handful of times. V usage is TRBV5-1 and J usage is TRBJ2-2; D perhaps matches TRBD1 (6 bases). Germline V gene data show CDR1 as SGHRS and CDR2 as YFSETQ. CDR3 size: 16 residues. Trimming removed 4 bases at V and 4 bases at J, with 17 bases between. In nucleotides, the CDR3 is TGCGCCAGCAGCGGGGGCCCTCTGAGGGGCACCGGGGAGCTGTTTTTT. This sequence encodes CASSGGPLRGTGELFF. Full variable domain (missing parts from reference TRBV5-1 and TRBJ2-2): KAGVTQTPRYLIKTRGQQVTLSCSPISGHRSVSWYQQTPGQGLQFLFEYFSETQRNKGNFPGRFSGRQFSNSRSEMNVSTLELGDSALYLCASSGGPLRGTGELFFGEGSRLTVL.

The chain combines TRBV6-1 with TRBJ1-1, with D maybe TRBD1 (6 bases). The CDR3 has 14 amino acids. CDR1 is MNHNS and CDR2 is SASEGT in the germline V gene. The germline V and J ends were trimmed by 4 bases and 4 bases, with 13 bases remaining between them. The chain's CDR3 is CASSAYRVGTEAFF. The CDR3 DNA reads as TGTGCCAGCAGTGCCTACAGGGTGGGCACTGAAGCTTTCTTT.

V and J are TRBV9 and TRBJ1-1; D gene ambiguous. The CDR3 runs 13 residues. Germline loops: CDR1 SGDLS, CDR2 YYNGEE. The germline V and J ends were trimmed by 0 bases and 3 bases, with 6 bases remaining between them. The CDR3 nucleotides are TGTGCCAGCAGCGTAGCTACTTACACTGAAGCTTTCTTT. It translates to CASSVATYTEAFF.

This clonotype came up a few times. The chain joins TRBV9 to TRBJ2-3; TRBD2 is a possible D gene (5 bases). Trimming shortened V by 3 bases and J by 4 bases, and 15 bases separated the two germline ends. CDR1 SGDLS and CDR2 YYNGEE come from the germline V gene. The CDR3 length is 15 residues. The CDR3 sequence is CASSADGAGSDTQYF. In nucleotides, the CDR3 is TGTGCCAGCAGCGCGGACGGCGCGGGTTCAGATACGCAGTATTTT.

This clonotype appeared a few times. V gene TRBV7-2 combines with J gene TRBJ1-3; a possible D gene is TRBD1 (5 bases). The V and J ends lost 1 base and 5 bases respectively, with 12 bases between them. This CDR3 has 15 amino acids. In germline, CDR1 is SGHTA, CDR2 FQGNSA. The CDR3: CASSLGGTGRNTIYF. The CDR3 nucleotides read TGTGCCAGCAGCTTAGGGGGGACGGGCCGAAACACCATATATTTT.

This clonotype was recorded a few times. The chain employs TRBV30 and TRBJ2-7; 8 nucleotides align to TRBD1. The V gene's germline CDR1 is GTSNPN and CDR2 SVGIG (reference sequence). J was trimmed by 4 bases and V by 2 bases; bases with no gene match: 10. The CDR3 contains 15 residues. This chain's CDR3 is CAWSRTTGGRYEQYF. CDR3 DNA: TGTGCCTGGAGTAGAACAACAGGGGGAAGGTACGAGCAGTACTTC.

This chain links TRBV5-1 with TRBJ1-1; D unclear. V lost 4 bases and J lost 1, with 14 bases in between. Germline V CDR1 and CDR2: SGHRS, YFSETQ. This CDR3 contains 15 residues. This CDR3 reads CASSTQTLPNTEAFF. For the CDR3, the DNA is TGCGCCAGCAGCACTCAGACACTTCCGAACACTGAAGCTTTCTTT. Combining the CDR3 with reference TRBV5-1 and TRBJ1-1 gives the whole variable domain KAGVTQTPRYLIKTRGQQVTLSCSPISGHRSVSWYQQTPGQGLQFLFEYFSETQRNKGNFPGRFSGRQFSNSRSEMNVSTLELGDSALYLCASSTQTLPNTEAFFGQGTRLTVV.

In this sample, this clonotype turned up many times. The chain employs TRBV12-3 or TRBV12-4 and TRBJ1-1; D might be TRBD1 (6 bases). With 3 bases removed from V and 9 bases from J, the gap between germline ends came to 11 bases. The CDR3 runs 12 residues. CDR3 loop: CASSFGGGQAFF. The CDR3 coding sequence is TGTGCCAGCAGTTTTGGAGGGGGTCAAGCTTTCTTT.

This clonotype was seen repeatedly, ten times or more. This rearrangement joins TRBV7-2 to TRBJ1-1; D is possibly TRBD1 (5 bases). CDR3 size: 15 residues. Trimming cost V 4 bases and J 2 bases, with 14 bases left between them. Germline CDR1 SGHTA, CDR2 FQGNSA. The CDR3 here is CASSSRKGANTEAFF. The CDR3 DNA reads TGTGCCAGCAGCTCAAGGAAAGGGGCCAACACTGAAGCTTTCTTT.

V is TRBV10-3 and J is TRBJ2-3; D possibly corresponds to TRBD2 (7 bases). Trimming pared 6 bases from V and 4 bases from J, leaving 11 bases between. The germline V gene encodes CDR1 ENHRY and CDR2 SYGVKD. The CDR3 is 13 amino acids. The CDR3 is CAIRGGAADTQYF. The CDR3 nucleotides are TGTGCCATCAGGGGGGGGGCTGCAGATACGCAGTATTTT.

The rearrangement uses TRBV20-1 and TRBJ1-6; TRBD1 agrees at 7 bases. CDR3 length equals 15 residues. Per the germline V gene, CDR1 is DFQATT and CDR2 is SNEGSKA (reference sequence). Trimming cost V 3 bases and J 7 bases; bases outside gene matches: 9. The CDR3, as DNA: TGCAGTGCTAGCATGGAGGACAGGAAGAATTCACCCCTCCACTTT. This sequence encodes CSASMEDRKNSPLHF.

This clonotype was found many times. The CDR3 DNA is TGCGCCAGCATGCCAAGATCTACTAGCGGGGGGTGGAATGAGCAGTTCTTC. Amino acid sequence: CASMPRSTSGGWNEQFF. The V call is TRBV4-1, the J call TRBJ2-1; 12 positions match TRBD2. The CDR3 is 17 amino acids. Unmatched junction bases numbered 14, after V lost 7 bases and J lost 7 bases. Germline V gene sequence: CDR1 MGHRA, CDR2 YSYEKL.

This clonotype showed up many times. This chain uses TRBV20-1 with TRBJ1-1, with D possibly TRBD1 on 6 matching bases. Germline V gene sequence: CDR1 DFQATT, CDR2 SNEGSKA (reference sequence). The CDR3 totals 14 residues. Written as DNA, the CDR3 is TGCAGCCCTAGACCCGGACAGAAGAACACTGAAGCTTTCTTT. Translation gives CSPRPGQKNTEAFF.

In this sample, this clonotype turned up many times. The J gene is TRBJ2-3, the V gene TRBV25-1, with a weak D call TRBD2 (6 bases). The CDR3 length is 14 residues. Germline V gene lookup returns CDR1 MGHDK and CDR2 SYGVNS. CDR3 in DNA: TGTGTCCCAGGGAGGACGGATCGCACAGATACGCAGTATTTT. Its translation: CVPGRTDRTDTQYF.

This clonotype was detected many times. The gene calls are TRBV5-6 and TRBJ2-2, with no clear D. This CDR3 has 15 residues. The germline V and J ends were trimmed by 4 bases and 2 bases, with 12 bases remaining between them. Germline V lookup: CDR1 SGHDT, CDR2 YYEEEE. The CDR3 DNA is TGTGCCAGCAGCCTTCCGGGCCCCAACACCGGGGAGCTGTTTTTT. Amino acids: CASSLPGPNTGELFF. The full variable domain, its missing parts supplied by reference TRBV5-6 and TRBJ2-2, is DAGVTQSPTHLIKTRGQQVTLRCSPKSGHDTVSWYQQALGQGPQFIFQYYEEEERQRGNFPDRFSGHQFPNYSSELNVNALLLGDSALYLCASSLPGPNTGELFFGEGSRLTVL.

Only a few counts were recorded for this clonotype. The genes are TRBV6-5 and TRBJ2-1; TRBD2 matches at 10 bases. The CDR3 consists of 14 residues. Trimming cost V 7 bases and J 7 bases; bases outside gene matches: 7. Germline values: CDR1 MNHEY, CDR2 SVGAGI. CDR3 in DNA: TGTGCCAGCAACGCAGCGGGGGGGCCTAATGAGCAGTTCTTC. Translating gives CASNAAGGPNEQFF.

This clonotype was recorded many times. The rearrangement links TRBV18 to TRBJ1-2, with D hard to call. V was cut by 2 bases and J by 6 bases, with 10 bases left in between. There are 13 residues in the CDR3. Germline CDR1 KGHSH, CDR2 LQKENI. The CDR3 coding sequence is TGTGCCAGCTCACCAGGGGAGATAGATGGCTACACCTTC. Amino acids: CASSPGEIDGYTF. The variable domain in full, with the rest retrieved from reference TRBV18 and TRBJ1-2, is NAGVMQNPRHLVRRRGQEARLRCSPMKGHSHVYWYRQLPEEGLKFMVYLQKENIIDESGMPKERFSAEFPKEGPSILRIQQVVRGDSAAYFCASSPGEIDGYTFGSGTRLTVV.

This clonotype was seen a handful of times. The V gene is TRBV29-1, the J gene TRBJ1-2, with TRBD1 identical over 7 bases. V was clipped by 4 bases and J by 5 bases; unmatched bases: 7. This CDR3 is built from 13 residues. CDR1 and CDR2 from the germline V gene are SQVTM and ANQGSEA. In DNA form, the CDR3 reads TGCAGCGTTGTGACAGGGTGGAATTATGGCTACACCTTC. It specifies CSVVTGWNYGYTF.

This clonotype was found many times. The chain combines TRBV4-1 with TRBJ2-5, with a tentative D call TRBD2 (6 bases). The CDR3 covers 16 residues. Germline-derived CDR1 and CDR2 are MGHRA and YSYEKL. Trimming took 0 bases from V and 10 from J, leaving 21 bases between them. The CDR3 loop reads CASSQEGGQAQGRQYF. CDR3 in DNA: TGCGCCAGCAGCCAAGAGGGAGGACAAGCCCAGGGTCGCCAGTACTTC.

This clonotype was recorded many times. In DNA, the CDR3 is TGTGCCAGCAGTAAGCGGGGACACCGACAAGAGACCCAGTACTTC. Its protein is CASSKRGHRQETQYF. This chain joins TRBV6-4 and TRBJ2-5; weak D call: TRBD2 (7 bases). Germline V gene lookup returns CDR1 MRHNA and CDR2 SNTAGT. The CDR3 is 15 amino acids. V was shortened by 5 bases and J by 2 bases, with 15 bases between the two germline ends.

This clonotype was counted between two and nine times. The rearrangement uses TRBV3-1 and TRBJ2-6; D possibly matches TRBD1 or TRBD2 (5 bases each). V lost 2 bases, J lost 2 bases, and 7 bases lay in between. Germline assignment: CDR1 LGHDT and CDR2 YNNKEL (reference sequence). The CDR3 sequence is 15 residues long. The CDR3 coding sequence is TGTGCCAGCAGCCAAATGGGACCTGGGGCCAACGTCCTGACTTTC. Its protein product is CASSQMGPGANVLTF.